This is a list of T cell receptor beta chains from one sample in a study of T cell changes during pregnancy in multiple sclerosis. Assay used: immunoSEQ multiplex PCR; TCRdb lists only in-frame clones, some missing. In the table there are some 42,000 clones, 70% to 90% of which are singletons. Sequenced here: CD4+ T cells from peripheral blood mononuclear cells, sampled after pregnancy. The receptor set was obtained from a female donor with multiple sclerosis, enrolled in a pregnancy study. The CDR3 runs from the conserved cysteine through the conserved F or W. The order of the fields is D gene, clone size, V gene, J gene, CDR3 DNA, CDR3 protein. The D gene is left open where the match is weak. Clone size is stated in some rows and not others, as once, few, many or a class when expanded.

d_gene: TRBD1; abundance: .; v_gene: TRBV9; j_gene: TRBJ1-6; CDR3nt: TGTGCCAGCAGCGTAGACCCCGCCGGGACAGGGATGGAATCACCCCTCCACTTT; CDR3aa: CASSVDPAGTGMESPLHF
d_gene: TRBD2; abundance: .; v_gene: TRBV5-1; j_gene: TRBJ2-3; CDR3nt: TGCGCCAGCAGCTTGGAGCGGGGCTCAACGAACACAGATACGCAGTATTTT; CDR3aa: CASSLERGSTNTDTQYF
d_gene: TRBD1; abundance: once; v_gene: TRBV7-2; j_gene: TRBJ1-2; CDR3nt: TGTGCCAGCAGCTTACGGGGACAGGACGGTGGTGGCTACACCTTC; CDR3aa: CASSLRGQDGGGYTF
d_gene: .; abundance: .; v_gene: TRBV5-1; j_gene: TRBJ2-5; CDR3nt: TGCGCCAGCAGCTTGGGGTCAGGTCGGGGAATCCAAGAGACCCAGTACTTC; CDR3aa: CASSLGSGRGIQETQYF
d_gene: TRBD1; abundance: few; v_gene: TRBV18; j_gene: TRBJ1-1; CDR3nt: TGTGCCAGCTCACCGCAGGGGGCCGCTGAAGCTTTCTTT; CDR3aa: CASSPQGAAEAFF
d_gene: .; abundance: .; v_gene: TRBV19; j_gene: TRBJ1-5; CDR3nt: TGTGCCAGTAGTATAGGACAGATCAATCAGCCCCAGCATTTT; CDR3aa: CASSIGQINQPQHF
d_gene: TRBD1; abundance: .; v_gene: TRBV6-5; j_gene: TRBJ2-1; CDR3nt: TGTGCCAGCAGTTACTCGCAGGGGGACGGCGATGAGCAGTTCTTC; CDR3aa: CASSYSQGDGDEQFF
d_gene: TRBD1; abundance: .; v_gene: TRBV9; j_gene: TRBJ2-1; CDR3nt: TGTGCCAGCAGCGTCGAGGGACAGGGATGGAATGAGCAGTTCTTC; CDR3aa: CASSVEGQGWNEQFF
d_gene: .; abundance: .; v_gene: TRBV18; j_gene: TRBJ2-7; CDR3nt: TGTGCCAGCTCACCACGAGGTTTCGAGCAGTACTTC; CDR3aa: CASSPRGFEQYF
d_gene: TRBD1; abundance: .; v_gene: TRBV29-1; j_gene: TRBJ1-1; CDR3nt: TGCAGCGTGGGGGACAGGTTTGAAGCTTTCTTT; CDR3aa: CSVGDRFEAFF
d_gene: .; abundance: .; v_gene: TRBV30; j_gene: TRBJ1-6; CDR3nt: TGTGCCTGGAGATGGGGGGGGTCACCCCTCCACTTT; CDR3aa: CAWRWGGSPLHF
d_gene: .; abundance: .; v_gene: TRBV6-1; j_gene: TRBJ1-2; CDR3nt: TGTGCCAGCAGGATTAGCGGGTTGGGCTACACCTTC; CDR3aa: CASRISGLGYTF
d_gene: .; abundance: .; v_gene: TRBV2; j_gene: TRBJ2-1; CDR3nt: TGTGCCAGCGGGGGGGCAAATGAGCAGTTCTTC; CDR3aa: CASGGANEQFF
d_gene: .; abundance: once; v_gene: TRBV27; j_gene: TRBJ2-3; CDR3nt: TGTGCCAGCAGTTTATACACCGCAGATACGCAGTATTTT; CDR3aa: CASSLYTADTQYF
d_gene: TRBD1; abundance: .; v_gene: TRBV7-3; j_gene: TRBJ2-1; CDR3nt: TGTGCCAGCAGCCTCACAGGGGACAGCTCCTACAATGAGCAGTTCTTC; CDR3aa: CASSLTGDSSYNEQFF
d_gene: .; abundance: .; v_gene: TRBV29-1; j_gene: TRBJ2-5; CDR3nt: TGCAGCGTTGCGTTAGATTGGGAGACCCAGTACTTC; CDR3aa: CSVALDWETQYF
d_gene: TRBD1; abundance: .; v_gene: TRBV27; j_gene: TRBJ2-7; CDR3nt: TGTGCCAGCAGTTCACGGTTTTCTACCGGACAGGGGGCGTACGAGCAGTACTTC; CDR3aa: CASSSRFSTGQGAYEQYF
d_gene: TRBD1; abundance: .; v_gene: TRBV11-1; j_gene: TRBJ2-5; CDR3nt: TGTGCCAGCAGCGTGCAGGGGGCGCGGGAAGAGACCCAGTACTTC; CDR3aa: CASSVQGAREETQYF
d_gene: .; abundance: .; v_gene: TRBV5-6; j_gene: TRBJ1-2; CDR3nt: TGTGCCAGCAGGGAGGAGGGGACGGCGAACTATGGCTACACCTTC; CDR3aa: CASREEGTANYGYTF
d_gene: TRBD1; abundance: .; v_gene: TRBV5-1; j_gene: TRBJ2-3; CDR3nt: TGCGCCAGCAGCTTGGGACAGGGGGCCGGGGATACGCAGTATTTT; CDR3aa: CASSLGQGAGDTQYF
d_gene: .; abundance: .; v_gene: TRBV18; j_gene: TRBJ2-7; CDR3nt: TGTGCCAGCTCACCCGGAGACGGCTCCTACGAGCAGTACTTC; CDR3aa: CASSPGDGSYEQYF
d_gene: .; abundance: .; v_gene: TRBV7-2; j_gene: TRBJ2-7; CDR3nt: TGTGCCAGCAGCTTCGGACAATCCTTCTACGAGCAGTACTTC; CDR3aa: CASSFGQSFYEQYF
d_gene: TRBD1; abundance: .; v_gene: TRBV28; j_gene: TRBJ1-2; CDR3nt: TGTGCCAGCAAGGGGCAGGGGGCGGGCTACACCTTC; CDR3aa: CASKGQGAGYTF
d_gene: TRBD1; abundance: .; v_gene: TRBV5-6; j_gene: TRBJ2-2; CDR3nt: TGTGCCAGCAGTCTCAGGGGGCCGGGGGAGCTGTTTTTT; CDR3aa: CASSLRGPGELFF
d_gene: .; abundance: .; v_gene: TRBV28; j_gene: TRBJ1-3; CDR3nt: TGTGCCACCTCCCGGGGTTCTGGAAACACCATATATTTT; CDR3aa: CATSRGSGNTIYF
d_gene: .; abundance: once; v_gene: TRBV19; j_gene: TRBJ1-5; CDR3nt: TGTGCCAGTAGTATAGACAGGGTTCAGCCCCAGCATTTT; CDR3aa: CASSIDRVQPQHF
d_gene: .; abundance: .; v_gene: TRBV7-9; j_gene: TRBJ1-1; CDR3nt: TGTGCCAGCAGCTTCCAGGGGAACACTGAAGCTTTCTTT; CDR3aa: CASSFQGNTEAFF
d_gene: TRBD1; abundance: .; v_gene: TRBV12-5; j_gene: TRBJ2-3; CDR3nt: TGTGCTAGTGGTTTCGTTTCTGACGGGACAGGGAGGGCAGATACGCAGTATTTT; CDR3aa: CASGFVSDGTGRADTQYF
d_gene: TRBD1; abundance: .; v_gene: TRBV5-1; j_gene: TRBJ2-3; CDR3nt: TGCGCCAGCAGCTCGGGGCCGACAGGGGGCACAGATACGCAGTATTTT; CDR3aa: CASSSGPTGGTDTQYF
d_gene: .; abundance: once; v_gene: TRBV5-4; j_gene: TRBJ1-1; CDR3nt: TGTGCCAGCAGCTTAAGGAGTGGGGTCGGGGCTGAAGCTTTCTTT; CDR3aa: CASSLRSGVGAEAFF
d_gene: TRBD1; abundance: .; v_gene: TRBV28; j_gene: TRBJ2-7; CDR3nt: TGTGCCAGCGGACAGGCGACCAGCGAGCAGTACTTC; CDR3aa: CASGQATSEQYF
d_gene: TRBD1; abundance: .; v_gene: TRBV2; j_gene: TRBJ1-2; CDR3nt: TGTGCCACAAAACAGGGGTTCCAGGGTGGCTATGGCTACACCTTC; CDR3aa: CATKQGFQGGYGYTF
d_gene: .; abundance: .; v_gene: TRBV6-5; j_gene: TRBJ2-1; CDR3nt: TGTGCCAGCACCCACTACAATGAGCAGTTCTTC; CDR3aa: CASTHYNEQFF
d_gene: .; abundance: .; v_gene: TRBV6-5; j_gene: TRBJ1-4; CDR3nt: TGTGCCAGCCGGCGGGCCCTTGCAACTAATGAAAAACTGTTTTTT; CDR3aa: CASRRALATNEKLFF
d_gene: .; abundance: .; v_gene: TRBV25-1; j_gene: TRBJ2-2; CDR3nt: TGTGCCAGCAGTGCGCCTCAGGGTGACACCGGGGAGCTGTTTTTT; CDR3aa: CASSAPQGDTGELFF
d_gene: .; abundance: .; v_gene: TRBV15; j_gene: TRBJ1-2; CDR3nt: TGTGCCACCAGCAGAGGGAGGGCTGACTATGGCTACACCTTC; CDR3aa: CATSRGRADYGYTF
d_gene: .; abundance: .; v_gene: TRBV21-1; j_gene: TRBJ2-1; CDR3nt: TGTGCCAGCAGTAAAATCAGGCGACCTTACAATGAGCAGTTCTTC; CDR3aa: CASSKIRRPYNEQFF
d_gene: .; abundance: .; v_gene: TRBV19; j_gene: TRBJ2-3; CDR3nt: TGTGCCAGTAGTGGCAGGGGTTCGGCAAAAGATACGCAGTATTTT; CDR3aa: CASSGRGSAKDTQYF
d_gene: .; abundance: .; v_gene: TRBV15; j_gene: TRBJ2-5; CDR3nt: TGTGCCACCAGCCAGGCCCGGGGAGAGACCCAGTACTTC; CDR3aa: CATSQARGETQYF
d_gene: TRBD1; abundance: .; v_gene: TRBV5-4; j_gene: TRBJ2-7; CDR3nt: TGTGCCAGCAGCTCCTCCGGGACAGCCTCCTACGAGCAGTACTTC; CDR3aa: CASSSSGTASYEQYF
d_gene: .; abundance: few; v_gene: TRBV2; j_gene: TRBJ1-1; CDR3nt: TGTGCCAGCAGTGCACATGGGGGCTCGGACACTGAAGCTTTCTTT; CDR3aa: CASSAHGGSDTEAFF
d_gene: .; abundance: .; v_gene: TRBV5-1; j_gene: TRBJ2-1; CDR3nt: TGCGCCAGCAGGGTAGGAGTTTACAATGAGCAGTTCTTC; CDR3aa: CASRVGVYNEQFF
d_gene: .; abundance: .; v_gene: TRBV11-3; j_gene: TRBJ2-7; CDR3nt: TGTGCCAGCAGCTTAGTAGGGGGGGGGTACTCCTACGAGCAGTACTTC; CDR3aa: CASSLVGGGYSYEQYF
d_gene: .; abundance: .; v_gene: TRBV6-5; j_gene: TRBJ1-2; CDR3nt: TGTGCCAGCACGTGGGGCGGCTACACCTTC; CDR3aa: CASTWGGYTF
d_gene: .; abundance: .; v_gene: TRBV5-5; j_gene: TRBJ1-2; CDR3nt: TGTGCCAGCAGTCTCAGCGGGGAATACACCTTC; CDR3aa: CASSLSGEYTF
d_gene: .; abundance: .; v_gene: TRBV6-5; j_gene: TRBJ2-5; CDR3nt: TGTGCCAGCAGTTACTCCGGTTCACTGCAAGAGACCCAGTACTTC; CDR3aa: CASSYSGSLQETQYF
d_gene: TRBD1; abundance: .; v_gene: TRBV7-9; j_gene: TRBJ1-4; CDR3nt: TGTGCCAGCAGCTCGACAGGGCATAACCCTCATTCTAATGAAAAACTGTTTTTT; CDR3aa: CASSSTGHNPHSNEKLFF
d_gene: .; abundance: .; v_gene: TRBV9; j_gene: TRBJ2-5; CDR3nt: TGTGCCAGCAGCGGTCCGAGCGGGGAGACCCAGTACTTC; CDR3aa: CASSGPSGETQYF
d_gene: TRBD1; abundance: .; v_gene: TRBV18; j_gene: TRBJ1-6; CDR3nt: TGTGCCAGCTCACCAGCGAGACAGGGGTATTCACCCCTCCACTTT; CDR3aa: CASSPARQGYSPLHF
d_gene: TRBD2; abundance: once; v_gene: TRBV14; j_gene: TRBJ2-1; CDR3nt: TGTGCCAGCAGTCAGAAGACGTTTCGGGCGGGGGGGCCGGATGAGCAGTTCTTC; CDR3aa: CASSQKTFRAGGPDEQFF
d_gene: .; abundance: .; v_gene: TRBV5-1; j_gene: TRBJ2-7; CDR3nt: TGCGCCAGCAGCCGGGACACCTCCTACGAGCAGTACTTC; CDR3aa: CASSRDTSYEQYF
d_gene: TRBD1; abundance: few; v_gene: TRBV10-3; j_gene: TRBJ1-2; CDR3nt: TGTGCCATCAGTGGGGACAGGGAAGTGGCTAACTATGGCTACACCTTC; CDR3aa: CAISGDREVANYGYTF
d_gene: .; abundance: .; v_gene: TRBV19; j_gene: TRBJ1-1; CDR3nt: TGTGCCAGTAGCGATCCCCGGCAGGGGCACACTGAAGCTTTCTTT; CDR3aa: CASSDPRQGHTEAFF
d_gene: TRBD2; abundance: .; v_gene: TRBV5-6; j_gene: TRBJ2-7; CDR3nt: TGTGCCAGCAGCTTGGTGGGTAGCGGGGCCTCCTACGAGCAGTACTTC; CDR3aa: CASSLVGSGASYEQYF
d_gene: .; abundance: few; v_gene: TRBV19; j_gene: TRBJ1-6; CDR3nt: TGTGCCAGTAGTCCCGACAGGAATTCACCCCTCCACTTT; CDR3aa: CASSPDRNSPLHF
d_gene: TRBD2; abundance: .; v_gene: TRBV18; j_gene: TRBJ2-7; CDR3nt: TGTGCCAGCTCTCCGTGGGAGGGAGGTCACGAGCAGTACTTC; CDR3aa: CASSPWEGGHEQYF
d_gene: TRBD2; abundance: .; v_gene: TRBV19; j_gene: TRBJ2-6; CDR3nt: TGTGCCAGTAGCGACAGAGGGAGGGCTGGGGCCAACGTCCTGACTTTC; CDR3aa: CASSDRGRAGANVLTF